A selection of T cell receptor beta chains follows, all from one sample in a study of T cells after yellow fever vaccination. Using its own MiXCR run on the 5' RACE reads, TCRdb lists one record per CDR3 protein. This table has roughly 120,000 distinct CDR3 sequences, more than 6% appearing once. The source material was CD4+ T cells sorted from PBMCs, sampled less than 11 days after the first yellow fever vaccination. Receptors originate from a man aged 18 to 30 who received the YFV17D yellow fever vaccine. Each CDR3 is given with its conserved first and last residue. The D gene is left open where the match is weak. Where a row states a size, it is once, few, many or the class of an expanded clone; other rows omit it.

J | D | V | size | CDR3 | DNA
TRBJ2-3 | NA | TRBV9 | few | CASSVSGSTDTQYF | TGTGCCAGCAGCGTAAGCGGTTCCACAGATACGCAGTATTTT
TRBJ2-1 | NA | TRBV24-1 | NA | CATSDPQGWNEQFF | TGTGCCACCAGTGACCCACAGGGTTGGAATGAGCAGTTCTTC
TRBJ2-5 | NA | TRBV5-1 | many | CASSLELQETQYF | TGCGCCAGCAGCTTGGAGTTGCAAGAGACCCAGTACTTC
TRBJ2-6 | NA | TRBV11-2 | many | CASIMSGANVLTF | TGTGCCAGCATCATGTCTGGGGCCAACGTCCTGACTTTC
TRBJ2-4 | NA | TRBV20-1 | many | CSARDPLTLAKNIQYF | TGCAGTGCTAGAGATCCACTGACCCTAGCCAAAAACATTCAGTACTTC
TRBJ2-3 | TRBD2 | TRBV6-2/TRBV6-3 | many | CASSYKRGNPWYF | TGTGCCAGCAGTTATAAGCGGGGGAATCCGTGGTATTTT
TRBJ2-5 | NA | TRBV12-3/TRBV12-4 | many | CASSKSGAPKTQYF | TGTGCCAGCAGCAAATCGGGGGCCCCCAAGACCCAGTACTTC
TRBJ1-4 | NA | TRBV19 | few | CASPTESNEKLFF | TGTGCCAGTCCGACAGAGTCTAATGAAAAACTGTTTTTT
TRBJ2-7 | NA | TRBV29-1 | many | CSVGGQGPIHEQYF | TGCAGCGTTGGGGGGCAGGGACCGATCCACGAGCAGTACTTC
TRBJ1-6 | TRBD1 | TRBV2 | NA | CASSSGTGWSPLHF | TGTGCCAGCAGCTCCGGGACAGGGTGGTCCCCCCTCCACTTT
TRBJ2-1 | NA | TRBV5-1 | many | CASSLALGSEQFF | TGCGCCAGCAGCTTGGCCTTGGGCTCTGAGCAGTTCTTC
TRBJ1-1 | NA | TRBV5-1 | many | CASSRGPPNTEAFF | TGCGCCAGCAGCAGGGGACCGCCGAACACTGAAGCTTTCTTT
TRBJ1-4 | NA | TRBV7-9 | few | CASSLAKGDDQKLFF | TGTGCCAGCAGCTTAGCTAAGGGGGACGATCAAAAACTGTTTTTT
TRBJ2-1 | NA | TRBV7-6 | many | CASSVLGSIKGNEQFF | TGTGCCAGCAGCGTACTAGGTAGTATCAAGGGGAATGAGCAGTTCTTC
TRBJ2-2 | TRBD2 | TRBV15 | NA | CATSRDVEVLASGGTGELFF | TGTGCCACCAGCAGAGATGTAGAGGTGTTGGCTAGCGGGGGGACCGGGGAGCTGTTTTTT
TRBJ2-5 | TRBD2 | TRBV4-2 | NA | CASSQVGASGGAYETQYF | TGTGCCAGCAGCCAAGTCGGGGCTAGCGGGGGGGCTTATGAGACCCAGTACTTC
TRBJ2-7 | TRBD2 | TRBV19 | many | CASSITYGGGSYEQYF | TGTGCCAGTAGTATAACCTATGGCGGGGGTTCCTACGAGCAGTACTTC